The 5 T cell receptor beta chains listed next were all sequenced from one sample in a study of beta chain features in type 1 diabetes. Sequenced material consisted of expressed TCRB transcripts (all of the isolated RNA was reverse transcribed). The repertoire was sequenced with immunoSEQ multiplex PCR; TCRdb's copy has only in-frame clones and lacks some. The data contain 200,000 to 250,000 clones, around 26% of them singletons. Sequencing input: central memory CD4+ T cells from blood. These receptors all come from a man between 25 and 39 years old in good health.

This clone was counted a few times. The chain links TRBV11-2 to TRBJ2-3; TRBD2 agrees at 9 bases. J gave up 4 bases and V 2 bases, and 7 bases lay outside the gene matches. Germline lookup yields CDR1 SGHAT and CDR2 FQNNGV. The CDR3 length is 16 residues. The CDR3 here is CASSLWSGRSADTQYF. The CDR3 nucleotides are TGTGCCAGCAGCTTATGGAGCGGGAGGTCGGCAGATACGCAGTATTTT.

The gene calls are TRBV27 and TRBJ2-2; 7 nucleotides match TRBD2. The CDR3 has 14 amino acids. J gave up 2 bases and V 11 bases, and 8 bases lay outside the gene matches. Germline CDR1 reads MNHEY; CDR2 reads SMNVEV (reference sequence). The CDR3 protein is CAAKGLTNTGELFF. The CDR3 nucleotides are TGTGCCGCGAAGGGACTAACCAACACCGGGGAGCTGTTTTTT.

The rearrangement links TRBV27 to TRBJ2-1, with D possibly matching TRBD2 (5 bases). CDR1 is MNHEY and CDR2 is SMNVEV in the germline V gene (reference sequence). Trimming pared 3 bases from V and 9 bases from J, leaving 18 bases between. There are 15 residues in the CDR3. The DNA of the CDR3 is TGTGCCAGCAGTTTTACCGCTCGGGGTCAAGGTGAGCAGTTCTTC. As protein: CASSFTARGQGEQFF.

This clone has a count of ten or more. The rearrangement uses TRBV5-4 and TRBJ2-5, with 10 bases fitting TRBD1. Germline trimming cut 4 bases from V and 5 bases from J; bases unmatched to any gene: 8. This CDR3 contains 15 residues. Germline V gene data show CDR1 as SGHNT and CDR2 as YYREEE (reference sequence). The CDR3 nucleotides are TGTGCCAGCAGCGTAGGGGACAGGGGTATCGAGACCCAGTACTTC. It translates to CASSVGDRGIETQYF.

This clone was seen only a few times. The J gene is TRBJ2-2, the V gene TRBV11-2, with D unclear. The CDR3 extends over 13 amino acids. Germline CDR1 SGHAT, CDR2 FQNNGV. The germline V and J ends were trimmed by 0 bases and 6 bases, with 5 bases remaining between them. The CDR3 DNA reads TGTGCCAGCAGCTTAGAACCTGCCGGGGAGCTGTTTTTT. It is translated as CASSLEPAGELFF.